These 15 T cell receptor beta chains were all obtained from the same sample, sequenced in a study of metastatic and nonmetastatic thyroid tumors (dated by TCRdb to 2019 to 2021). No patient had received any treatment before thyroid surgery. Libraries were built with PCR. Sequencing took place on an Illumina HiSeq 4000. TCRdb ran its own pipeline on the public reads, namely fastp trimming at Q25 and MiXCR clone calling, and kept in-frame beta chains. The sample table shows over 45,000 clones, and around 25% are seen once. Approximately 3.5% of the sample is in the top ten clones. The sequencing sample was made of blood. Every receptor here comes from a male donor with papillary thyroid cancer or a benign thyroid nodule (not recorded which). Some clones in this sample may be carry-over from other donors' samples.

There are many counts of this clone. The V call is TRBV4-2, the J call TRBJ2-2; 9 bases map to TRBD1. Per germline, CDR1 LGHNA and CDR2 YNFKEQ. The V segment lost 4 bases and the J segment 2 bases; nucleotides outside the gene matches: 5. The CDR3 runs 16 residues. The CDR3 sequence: CASSPEGQGNTGELFF. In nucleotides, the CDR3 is TGTGCCAGCAGCCCAGAGGGACAGGGTAACACCGGGGAGCTGTTTTTT.

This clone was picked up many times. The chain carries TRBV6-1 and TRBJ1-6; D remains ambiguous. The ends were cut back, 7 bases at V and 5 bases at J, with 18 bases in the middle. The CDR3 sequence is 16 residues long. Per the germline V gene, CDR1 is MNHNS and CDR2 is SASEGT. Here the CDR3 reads CASNPRWAGDNSPLHF. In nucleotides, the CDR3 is TGTGCCAGCAACCCACGATGGGCAGGCGATAATTCACCCCTCCACTTT.

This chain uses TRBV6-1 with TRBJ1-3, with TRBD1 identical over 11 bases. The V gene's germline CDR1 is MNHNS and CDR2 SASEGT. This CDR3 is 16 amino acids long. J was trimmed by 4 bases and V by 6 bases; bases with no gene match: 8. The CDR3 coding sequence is TGTGCCAGCAGATCGCGGACAGGGGGCGTCGGAAACACCATATATTTT. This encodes CASRSRTGGVGNTIYF.

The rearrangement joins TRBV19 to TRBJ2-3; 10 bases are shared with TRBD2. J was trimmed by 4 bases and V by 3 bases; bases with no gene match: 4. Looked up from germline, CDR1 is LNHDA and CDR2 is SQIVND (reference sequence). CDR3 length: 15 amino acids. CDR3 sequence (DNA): TGTGCCAGTAGTATCAGGCTAGCGGGAGCAGATACGCAGTATTTT. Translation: CASSIRLAGADTQYF. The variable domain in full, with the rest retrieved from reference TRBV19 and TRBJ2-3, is DGGITQSPKYLFRKEGQNVTLSCEQNLNHDAMYWYRQDPGQGLRLIYYSQIVNDFQKGDIAEGYSVSREKKESFPLTVTSAQKNPTAFYLCASSIRLAGADTQYFGPGTRLTVL.

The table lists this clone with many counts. The CDR3, as DNA: TGTGCCACCAGTCCCGGAGTAGCGGACCACCAAGAGACCCAGTACTTC. Its translation: CATSPGVADHQETQYF. The chain is built from TRBV24-1 and TRBJ2-5, with TRBD2 as a possible D gene (6 bases). Germline values: CDR1 KGHDR, CDR2 SFDVKD. This CDR3 spans 16 amino acids. V was cut by 6 bases and J by 0 bases, with 16 bases left in between.

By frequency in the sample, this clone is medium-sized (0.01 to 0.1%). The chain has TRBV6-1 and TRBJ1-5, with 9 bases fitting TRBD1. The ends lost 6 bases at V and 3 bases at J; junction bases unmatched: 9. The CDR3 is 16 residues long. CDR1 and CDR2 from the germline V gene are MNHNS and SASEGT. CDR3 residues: CASSRAGTGPNQPQHF. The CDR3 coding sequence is TGTGCCAGCAGCCGCGCCGGGACAGGGCCCAATCAGCCCCAGCATTTT.

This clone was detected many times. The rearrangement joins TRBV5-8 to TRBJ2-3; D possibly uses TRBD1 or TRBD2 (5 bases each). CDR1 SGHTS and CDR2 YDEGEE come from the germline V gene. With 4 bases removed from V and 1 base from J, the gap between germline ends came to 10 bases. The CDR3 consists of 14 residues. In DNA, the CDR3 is TGTGCCAGCAGCCTGAGGGGAGGCACAGATACGCAGTATTTT. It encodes CASSLRGGTDTQYF.

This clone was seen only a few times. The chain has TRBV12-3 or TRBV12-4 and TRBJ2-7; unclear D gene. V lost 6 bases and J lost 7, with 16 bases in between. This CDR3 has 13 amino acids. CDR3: CASSNLMGVEQYF. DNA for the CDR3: TGTGCCAGCAGCAACCTCATGGGTGTAGAGCAGTACTTC.

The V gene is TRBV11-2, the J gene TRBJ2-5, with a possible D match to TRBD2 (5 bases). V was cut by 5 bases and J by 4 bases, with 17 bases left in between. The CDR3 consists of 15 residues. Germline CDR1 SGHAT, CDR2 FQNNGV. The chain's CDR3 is CASSLAGRGGETQYF. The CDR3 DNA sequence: TGTGCCAGCAGCCTCGCGGGCCGAGGAGGAGAGACCCAGTACTTC. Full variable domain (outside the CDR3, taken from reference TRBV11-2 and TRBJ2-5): EAGVAQSPRYKIIEKRQSVAFWCNPISGHATLYWYQQILGQGPKLLIQFQNNGVVDDSQLPKDRFSAERLKGVDSTLKIQPAKLEDSAVYLCASSLAGRGGETQYFGPGTRLLVL.

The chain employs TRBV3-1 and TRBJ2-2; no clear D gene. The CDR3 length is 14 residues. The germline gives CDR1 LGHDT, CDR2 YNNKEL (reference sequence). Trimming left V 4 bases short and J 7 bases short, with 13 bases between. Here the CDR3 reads CASSPDSVSGELFF. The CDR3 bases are TGTGCCAGCAGCCCAGACTCTGTGAGCGGGGAGCTGTTTTTT. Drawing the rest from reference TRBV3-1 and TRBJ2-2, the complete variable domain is DTAVSQTPKYLVTQMGNDKSIKCEQNLGHDTMYWYKQDSKKFLKIMFSYNNKELIINETVPNRFSPKSPDKAHLNLHINSLELGDSAVYFCASSPDSVSGELFFGEGSRLTVL.

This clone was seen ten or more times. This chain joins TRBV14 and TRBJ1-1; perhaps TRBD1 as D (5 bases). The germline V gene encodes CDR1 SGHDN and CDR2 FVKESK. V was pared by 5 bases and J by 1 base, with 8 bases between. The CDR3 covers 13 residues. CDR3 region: CASSAGGNTEAFF. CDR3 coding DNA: TGTGCCAGCAGCGCGGGGGGGAACACTGAAGCTTTCTTT.

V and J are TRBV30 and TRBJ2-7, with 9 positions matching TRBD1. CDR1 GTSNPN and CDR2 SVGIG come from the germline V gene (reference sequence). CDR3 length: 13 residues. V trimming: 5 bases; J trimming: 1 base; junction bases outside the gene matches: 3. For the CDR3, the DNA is TGTGCCTGGGACAGGGGGGATTCCTACGAGCAGTACTTC. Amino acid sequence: CAWDRGDSYEQYF.

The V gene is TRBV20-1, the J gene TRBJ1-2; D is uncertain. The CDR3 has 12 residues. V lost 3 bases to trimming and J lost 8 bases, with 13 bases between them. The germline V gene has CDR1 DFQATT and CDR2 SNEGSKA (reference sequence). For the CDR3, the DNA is TGCAGTGCTAGGGACCCTAGGAGCGGCTACACCTTC. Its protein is CSARDPRSGYTF.

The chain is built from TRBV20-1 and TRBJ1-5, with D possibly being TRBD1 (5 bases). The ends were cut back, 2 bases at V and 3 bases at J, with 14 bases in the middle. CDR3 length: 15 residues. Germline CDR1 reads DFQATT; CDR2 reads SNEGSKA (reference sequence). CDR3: CSARRGGGHNQPQHF. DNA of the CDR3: TGCAGTGCTAGACGCGGGGGAGGTCACAATCAGCCCCAGCATTTT.

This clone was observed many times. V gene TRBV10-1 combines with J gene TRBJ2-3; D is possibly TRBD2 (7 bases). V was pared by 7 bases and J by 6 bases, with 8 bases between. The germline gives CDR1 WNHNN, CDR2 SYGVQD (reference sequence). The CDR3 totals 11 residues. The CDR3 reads CASKGGDTQYF. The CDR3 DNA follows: TGCGCCAGCAAGGGGGGGGATACGCAGTATTTT.